A single sample gave rise to the 5 T cell receptor beta chains below, sequenced in a study of T cells of healthy individuals. TCRdb reprocessed the 5' RACE reads with MiXCR, giving one entry per CDR3 protein. The sample has tens of thousands of distinct CDR3 sequences; around 15% are singletons. The receptors here all came from a human donor in good health.

This clonotype has just a few counts. V and J are TRBV19 and TRBJ1-1, with 11 positions matching TRBD1. CDR3 length: 14 amino acids. Germline trimming cut 5 bases from V and 12 bases from J; bases unmatched to any gene: 11. Germline CDR1 and CDR2: LNHDA and SQIVND (reference sequence). CDR3 DNA sequence: TGTGCCAGTAGTCCGCGGACAGGGGGCGGGAATTCTTTCTTT. Translation gives CASSPRTGGGNSFF.

Many counts were recorded for this clonotype. The chain uses TRBV10-3 and TRBJ2-3; 10 bases are shared with TRBD2. The CDR3 sequence is 14 residues long. With V trimmed by 7 bases and J by 0 bases, 1 base remained unmatched. Germline CDR1 and CDR2: ENHRY and SYGVKD. The DNA for the CDR3 is TGTGCCATCAAGACTAGCGGGAGCACAGATACGCAGTATTTT. Its translation: CAIKTSGSTDTQYF.

This clonotype was found many times. The chain combines TRBV4-3 with TRBJ2-5; the D gene is possibly TRBD1 (6 bases). V was shortened by 3 bases and J by 5 bases, with 13 bases between the two germline ends. The CDR3 totals 14 residues. Germline CDR1 reads LGHNA; CDR2 reads YSLEER. The CDR3 coding sequence is TGCGCCAGCAGCCAGGACAGCGCATCGGAGACCCAGTACTTC. It is translated as CASSQDSASETQYF.

In regard to this clonotype: This may come from a read error, since a much larger clone is one base off. CDR3 nucleotide sequence: TGTGCCAGCAGGACAGCGTTCTCAACTAATGAAAAACTGTTTTTT. It is translated as CASRTAFSTNEKLFF. J is TRBJ1-4 and V is TRBV2, with D tentatively TRBD1 (5 bases). This CDR3 comprises 15 residues. With 6 bases removed from V and 0 bases from J, the gap between germline ends came to 11 bases. The germline CDR1 and CDR2 sequences are SNHLY and FYNNEI. The full variable domain, rest sourced from reference TRBV2 and TRBJ1-4, is EPEVTQTPSHQVTQMGQEVILRCVPISNHLYFYWYRQILGQKVEFLVSFYNNEISEKSEIFDDQFSVERPDGSNFTLKIRSTKLEDSAMYFCASRTAFSTNEKLFFGSGTQLSVL.

This clonotype has more than one count but fewer than ten. This sequence joins TRBV28 and TRBJ2-1; unclear D gene. V was clipped by 6 bases and J by 1 base, with 4 bases between them. The CDR3 runs to 12 residues. The germline CDR1 and CDR2 sequences are MDHEN and SYDVKM. CDR3 DNA sequence: TGTGCCAGCAGGGGATCCTACAATGAGCAGTTCTTC. Translation gives CASRGSYNEQFF.